This paragraph reports one T cell receptor (beta chain). No antigen is known for it. It has no much larger one-base neighbor in the sample; base qualities were not kept. Per the germline V gene, MDHEN is the CDR1 and SYDVKM is the CDR2. V is cut by 6 bases and J by 7 bases, and the space between the germline ends is 10 bases. There are 12 amino acids in the CDR3, from cysteine to phenylalanine inclusive. Just the 36-base CDR3 DNA is kept, in frame starting at base 1. Using the deep immunoSEQ assay, multiplex PCR amplified TCR CDR3 regions from genomic DNA. Extracted genomic DNA from each cell subset was distributed evenly across all wells of several immunoSEQ 96-well plates, and each plate was treated as a replicate. For sorted subsets, each replicate PCR was loaded with 200 ng genomic DNA, equivalent to 25,000 to 35,000 T cell genomes. The purified libraries were quantified using a Qubit 3.0 fluorometer, sized with a Bioanalyzer 2100, and then quantified again using the KAPA Library Quantification kit. Every immunoSEQ 96-well plate was sequenced on a dedicated single-read 150-cycle Illumina NextSeq 550 flow cell. As for how the authors treated the data: Because the immunoSEQ output included only junctional sequences and no quality scores, the filtering could not be the same as the filtering used for full-length reads. Sequences were annotated with PyIR, a Python wrapper for IgBLAST v1.9, and V/J genes and CDR3 were assigned using IMGT germline references. Reads were removed for weak V/J assignments (E-value above 1e-6), missing CDR3, stop codons, out-of-frame junctions, or ambiguous translated residues. V3J clonotypes were defined as sequences sharing an identical inferred V gene, J gene, and CDR3 amino acid sequence. Percentage overlap between repertoires was computed as shared unique clonotypes divided by the size of the smaller repertoire. Repertoire richness was assessed with RTK rarefaction, the Chao1 estimator, and Recon v2.1 estimates of unobserved clonotypes. Generation probabilities for all TCRbeta clonotypes obtained by the gDNA method from several donors were computed using OLGA. This immuneACCESS table, as held by TCRdb, lists in-frame sequences with V and J called but not all clones. Of the missing ones, under half trace to an unresolved V gene in checked studies; the others have no known cause. The DNA gave D and trimming, while V, J and clone size come from that table. In this sample the table shows 2 million to 2.5 million clones, 93% of which occur a single time. Jointly, the top ten make up around 0.4% of the sample.

This sample stems from a study of shared clonotypes between healthy human individuals (TCRdb year 2020). Regarding the study in general: Two women and a few men aged 18 to 49 years were included in the cohort. Per donor, three plates each were used for CD4 naive and CD4 memory, two for CD8 naive, and one for CD8 memory. Between about 0.94 and 8.9 billion PBMCs per donor were obtained by leukapheresis. To increase sequencing depth and limit assay-specific biases, TCR repertoire library preparation and sequencing were carried out by different laboratories using diverse techniques. To estimate repertoire size and how much clonotypes are shared between individuals, the study performed deep sequencing of blood TCR repertoires from about five healthy adults. The investigation overall reported the following: Pairwise subsampling indicated that sequencing depth was expected to affect the degree of clonotype sharing among donors. Compared with non-shared clonotypes, clonotypes shared by all four sorted-subset donors had higher generation probabilities. Larger estimated clonotype richness was generally found for naive subsets than for memory subsets. Across a handful of donors, around 5.4% of naive CD4, approximately 3.5% of naive CD8, approximately 2.5% of memory CD4, and 0.4% of memory CD8 clonotypes were shared. Sampling was restricted to blood, and TCR repertoires in tissue are likely to differ from TCR repertoires in blood. The small number of donors limited the genetic and exposure-history diversity represented. Rarefaction of sorted-subset datasets indicated incomplete sequencing despite the large sequencing depth.

The donors were healthy, HIV-negative adults with no recently reported acute infections or vaccinations. All donors were Caucasian adults living in Nashville, Tennessee, USA. Magnetic negative selection was used to enrich CD4+ T cells, after which naive cells were positively selected on CD45RA and the negative fraction became the memory subset. Blood was obtained by leukapheresis, after which PBMCs were separated by Ficoll-Histopaque density gradient centrifugation and cryopreserved in liquid nitrogen vapor phase. Analytical flow cytometry was used to check the purity and quantity of every magnetically sorted T cell population. Each sorted fraction had its genomic DNA isolated and then quantified by UV absorbance on a Nanodrop 2000c.

The V and J segments used are TRBV28 and TRBJ2-1; the D segment cannot be called with confidence. The TCR comes from a man between 18 and 35 years old in good health. Some clones in this sample may be carry-over from other donors' samples. Sequencing was carried out using naive CD4+ T cells from PBMCs. The cell subset or site label on this specimen signifies: CD45RA+ positively selected. The sequence in DNA is TGTGCCAGCAGCGACCTAGTAAATGAGCAGTTCTTC. Its protein is CASSDLVNEQFF. Outside the CDR3, residues come from the reference TRBV28 and TRBJ2-1 proteins, so the full variable domain is: DVKVTQSSRYLVKRTGEKVFLECVQDMDHENMFWYRQDPGLGLRLIYFSYDVKMKEKGDIPEGYSVSREKKERFSLILESASTNQTSMYLCASSDLVNEQFFGPGTRLTVL.